Detailed here is one T cell receptor beta chain. Its matching antigen is unknown. The data derive from a study of graft-versus-host responses after intestinal transplantation. Study details: Once they had received anti-thymocyte globulin induction, all recipients took tacrolimus and steroids for roughly three years.

Sequenced by immunoSEQ multiplex PCR; TCRdb stores in-frame clones only, minus some. In the table there are about 88,000 clones, 85% to 95% of which are singletons. The ends lost 5 bases at V and 1 base at J; junction bases unmatched: 9. CDR3 length equals 17 residues. CDR1 and CDR2 from the germline V gene are SGHTA and FQGTGA. The source material was unstimulated CD4+ T cells sorted from spleen or lymph node cells, sampled before transplant. This receptor was identified in a human donor who was the organ donor for an intestinal transplant. The gene calls are TRBV7-3 and TRBJ2-2; 8 bases map to TRBD1. The CDR3 region is CASSAHGQGGNTGELFF. The CDR3 coding sequence is TGTGCCAGCAGCGCCCATGGACAGGGCGGGAACACCGGGGAGCTGTTTTTT.